Presented here are 28 T cell receptor beta chains from one specimen sequenced in a study of radiotherapy plus CTLA-4 blockade in lung cancer. Clones were sequenced by immunoSEQ multiplex PCR, and TCRdb holds only the in-frame ones, with some missing. The data show nearly 110,000 clones, about 85% seen once. The input for sequencing was peripheral blood, taken from a patient treated with radiotherapy plus ipilimumab. The receptor set was obtained from a human donor with non-small cell lung cancer that progressed on radiotherapy plus ipilimumab. Some clones in this sample may be carry-over from other donors' samples.

The rearrangement joins TRBV7-2 to TRBJ2-7; no reliable D call. Germline V gene lookup returns CDR1 SGHTA and CDR2 FQGNSA. With 5 bases removed from V and 7 bases from J, the gap between germline ends came to 15 bases. CDR3 length: 13 amino acids. The chain's CDR3 is CASSPQQIKEQYF. CDR3 DNA sequence: TGTGCCAGCAGCCCCCAACAGATTAAAGAGCAGTACTTC.

This clone was seen more than once but under ten times. The rearrangement uses TRBV11-2 and TRBJ1-1, with 7 bases fitting TRBD1. The CDR3 spans 12 residues. The germline V gene has CDR1 SGHAT and CDR2 FQNNGV. With 1 base clipped from V and 11 bases from J, the junction kept 4 bases outside the gene matches. Here the CDR3 DNA reads TGTGCCAGCAGCTTAGGACAGGGCGGGGCTTTCTTT. The encoded protein is CASSLGQGGAFF.

The gene calls are TRBV30 and TRBJ1-2; tentatively, D is TRBD1 (6 bases). Germline V lookup: CDR1 GTSNPN, CDR2 SVGIG (reference sequence). Between the trimmed V and J ends, which lost 4 bases and 5 bases, there was a span of 14 bases. The CDR3 length is 13 residues. In nucleotides, the CDR3 is TGTGCCTGGAAAGGGGGTGGAGGGTATGGCTACACCTTC. It yields the protein CAWKGGGGYGYTF.

The chain employs TRBV28 and TRBJ2-4; D uncertain. The CDR3 extends over 12 amino acids. Germline-derived CDR1 and CDR2 are MDHEN and SYDVKM. The V and J ends lost 2 bases and 6 bases respectively, with 5 bases between them. The CDR3 protein is CASSLNVNIQYF. The CDR3 coding sequence is TGTGCCAGCAGTTTAAACGTAAACATTCAGTACTTC.

This chain joins TRBV19 and TRBJ2-2; 8 positions agree with TRBD2. Germline trimming cut 6 bases from V and 7 bases from J; bases unmatched to any gene: 4. This CDR3 has 13 amino acids. CDR1 and CDR2 (germline): LNHDA, SQIVND (reference sequence). The CDR3 spells CASRRGVFGELFF. DNA of the CDR3: TGTGCCAGTAGGCGGGGGGTGTTCGGGGAGCTGTTTTTT. The full variable domain, in which reference TRBV19 and TRBJ2-2 provide the parts outside the CDR3, is DGGITQSPKYLFRKEGQNVTLSCEQNLNHDAMYWYRQDPGQGLRLIYYSQIVNDFQKGDIAEGYSVSREKKESFPLTVTSAQKNPTAFYLCASRRGVFGELFFGEGSRLTVL.

J is TRBJ1-6 and V is TRBV9; D gene ambiguous. V was shortened by 0 bases and J by 8 bases, with 9 bases between the two germline ends. Per germline, CDR1 SGDLS and CDR2 YYNGEE. The CDR3 runs 14 residues. CDR3 nucleotide sequence: TGTGCCAGCAGCGTAGTGGACTCCTATTCACCCCTCCACTTT. This gives the protein CASSVVDSYSPLHF.

This clone was counted only a few times. CDR3 protein: CSFAGRGGQETQYF. The CDR3 coding sequence is TGCAGCTTCGCGGGCAGGGGCGGACAGGAGACCCAGTACTTC. The chain has TRBV29-1 and TRBJ2-5, with D perhaps TRBD1 (6 bases). V was shortened by 8 bases and J by 5 bases, with 21 bases between the two germline ends. This CDR3 is built from 14 residues. Germline assignment: CDR1 SQVTM and CDR2 ANQGSEA.

The rearrangement links TRBV5-4 to TRBJ2-5; D possibly uses TRBD1 or TRBD2 (6 bases each). The germline gives CDR1 SGHNT, CDR2 YYREEE (reference sequence). The CDR3 is 16 amino acids. V was pared by 1 base and J by 4 bases, with 17 bases between. In DNA form, the CDR3 reads TGTGCCAGCAGCTTGCTTTCGGGGGCATTGGGAGAGACCCAGTACTTC. Its translation is CASSLLSGALGETQYF.

This clone has more than one count but fewer than ten. The chain recombines TRBV14 with TRBJ2-3; D gene ambiguous. CDR1 and CDR2 (germline): SGHDN, FVKESK. The ends were cut back, 4 bases at V and 5 bases at J, with 10 bases in the middle. The CDR3 totals 13 residues. CDR3 sequence reads: CASSLRVKDTQYF. CDR3 nucleotides: TGTGCCAGCAGCCTAAGGGTCAAAGATACGCAGTATTTT.

The chain links TRBV30 to TRBJ1-1; 7 bases agree with TRBD1. The V segment lost 0 bases and the J segment 6 bases; nucleotides outside the gene matches: 13. Germline loops: CDR1 GTSNPN, CDR2 SVGIG (reference sequence). The CDR3 spans 16 residues. CDR3 amino acids: CAWSVFAGGGVAEAFF. In DNA form, the CDR3 reads TGTGCCTGGAGTGTATTCGCAGGGGGAGGGGTCGCTGAAGCTTTCTTT.

The table lists this clone with a few counts. This chain's CDR3 is CASSRGYNQPQHF. The CDR3 DNA reads TGTGCCAGCAGCCGCGGCTATAATCAGCCCCAGCATTTT. The chain links TRBV5-5 to TRBJ1-5; D uncertain. The CDR3 is 13 residues long. V lost 4 bases and J 4 bases, leaving 9 bases between the germline ends. Germline CDR1 reads SGHKS; CDR2 reads YYEKEE (reference sequence).

The chain couples TRBV6-5 to TRBJ2-7; TRBD1 might be the D (5 bases). This CDR3 has 14 residues. Germline V lookup: CDR1 MNHEY, CDR2 SVGAGI. Trimming removed 6 bases from V and 1 base from J, with 13 bases in between. The CDR3 region has the DNA TGTGCCAGCAGCCCACACAGGAGTTCCTACGAGCAGTACTTC. It specifies CASSPHRSSYEQYF.

This sequence joins TRBV6-5 and TRBJ1-1, with TRBD1 matching over 8 bases. This CDR3 has 11 residues. Germline CDR1 reads MNHEY; CDR2 reads SVGAGI. V lost 9 bases to trimming and J lost 4 bases; unmatched junction nucleotides: 1. This CDR3 is CASTGGTEAFF. The CDR3 DNA reads TGTGCCAGTACAGGGGGCACTGAAGCTTTCTTT.

The genes are TRBV5-1 and TRBJ2-1; 10 bases fit TRBD1. V was clipped by 3 bases and J by 6 bases; unmatched bases: 6. CDR1 and CDR2 (germline): SGHRS, YFSETQ. This CDR3 is 15 amino acids long. CDR3 amino acids: CASSSGTGVANEQFF. In nucleotides, the CDR3 is TGCGCCAGCAGCTCCGGGACAGGGGTGGCCAATGAGCAGTTCTTC.

The V and J genes are TRBV7-6 and TRBJ2-5; the match to TRBD2 covers 8 bases. Germline CDR1 is SGHVS and CDR2 is FNYEAQ. Losses at the gene ends were 6 bases for V and 1 base for J; bases not matched to a gene: 4. The CDR3 is made up of 14 amino acids. CDR3 DNA: TGTGCCAGCAGTGTACTAGCGGTCCAAGAGACCCAGTACTTC. Protein product: CASSVLAVQETQYF.

The chain is built from TRBV5-1 and TRBJ2-3; D might be TRBD2 (6 bases). The length of the CDR3 is 14 residues. Looked up from germline, CDR1 is SGHRS and CDR2 is YFSETQ. V was shortened by 1 base and J by 6 bases, with 12 bases between the two germline ends. The CDR3 is CASSLPRGGDTQYF. The CDR3 coding sequence is TGCGCCAGCAGCTTGCCGCGGGGTGGGGATACGCAGTATTTT.

This clone was detected once. The chain carries TRBV12-5 and TRBJ2-7; D is uncertain. V was clipped by 3 bases and J by 3 bases, with 12 bases between them. This CDR3 comprises 14 residues. The germline V gene has CDR1 LGHNT and CDR2 FRNRAP. The CDR3 coding sequence is TGTGCTAGTGGTTTAAAAGGTCCGCGCTACGAGCAGTACTTC. Protein: CASGLKGPRYEQYF.

CDR3 sequence: CASSLGGGRGVTDTQYF. The DNA for the CDR3 is TGTGCCAGCAGCTTAGGTGGGGGCAGGGGAGTCACAGATACGCAGTATTTT. The chain carries TRBV7-3 and TRBJ2-3; the D gene is possibly TRBD1 (6 bases). Trimming shortened V by 2 bases and J by 2 bases, and 17 bases separated the two germline ends. Germline CDR1 and CDR2: SGHTA and FQGTGA. This CDR3 is 17 amino acids long.

This clone was detected only a few times. V is TRBV10-3 and J is TRBJ2-4; TRBD2 aligns across 8 bases. This CDR3 contains 14 residues. The J segment lost 3 bases and the V segment lost 4 bases, leaving 2 bases of the junction unmatched. Germline CDR1 ENHRY, CDR2 SYGVKD. CDR3 in amino acids: CAISAGGDKNIQYF. The DNA for the CDR3 is TGTGCCATCAGTGCCGGGGGGGACAAAAACATTCAGTACTTC.

The genes are TRBV25-1 and TRBJ2-7, with D perhaps matching TRBD2 (6 bases). Per the germline V gene, CDR1 is MGHDK and CDR2 is SYGVNS. V was clipped by 1 base and J by 7 bases, with 11 bases between them. The CDR3 covers 13 residues. CDR3 sequence reads: CASSELAGREQYF. CDR3 coding DNA: TGTGCCAGCAGTGAATTGGCAGGGAGGGAGCAGTACTTC.

This clone was detected a few times. The chain is built from TRBV7-3 and TRBJ1-1; 12 bases match TRBD1. The V and J ends lost 2 bases and 10 bases, in that order; junction bases with no gene match: 8. Germline values: CDR1 SGHTA, CDR2 FQGTGA. This CDR3 spans 15 amino acids. The CDR3 spells CASSLQPGQGARAFF. CDR3 coding DNA: TGTGCCAGCAGCTTACAACCGGGACAGGGGGCGAGAGCTTTCTTT.

The chain has TRBV4-1 and TRBJ1-2; 12 positions match TRBD1. CDR3 length: 15 residues. CDR1 is MGHRA, CDR2 YSYEKL, per germline. Unmatched junction bases numbered 10, after V lost 6 bases and J lost 8 bases. In DNA form, the CDR3 reads TGCGCCAGCAGTCACGCGGGACAGGGGGCGTTCGGCTACACCTTC. Translating it yields CASSHAGQGAFGYTF.

The chain couples TRBV29-1 to TRBJ2-5; 7 nucleotides line up with TRBD1. Germline CDR1 SQVTM, CDR2 ANQGSEA. J lost 3 bases, V lost 3 bases, and 7 bases had no gene match. The CDR3 extends over 14 amino acids. CDR3 amino acids: CSVEAQGWEETQYF. In nucleotides, the CDR3 is TGCAGCGTTGAGGCACAGGGGTGGGAAGAGACCCAGTACTTC.

The rearrangement uses TRBV5-1 and TRBJ1-2; the match to TRBD1 covers 9 bases. Germline CDR1 and CDR2: SGHRS and YFSETQ. The CDR3 contains 15 residues. The V gene end was trimmed by 0 bases and the J gene end by 8 bases; junction bases not matched to a gene: 8. This chain's CDR3 is CASSLGTGAWAGYTF. CDR3 bases: TGCGCCAGCAGCTTGGGGACAGGGGCCTGGGCGGGCTACACCTTC. Complete variable domain (other parts from reference TRBV5-1 and TRBJ1-2): KAGVTQTPRYLIKTRGQQVTLSCSPISGHRSVSWYQQTPGQGLQFLFEYFSETQRNKGNFPGRFSGRQFSNSRSEMNVSTLELGDSALYLCASSLGTGAWAGYTFGSGTRLTVV.

The CDR3 region has the DNA TGTGCCAGCAGGGAACAGACTGACAGCACAGATACGCAGTATTTT. Translated, it gives CASREQTDSTDTQYF. This sequence joins TRBV2 and TRBJ2-3; no clear D. The germline gives CDR1 SNHLY, CDR2 FYNNEI. V was shortened by 6 bases and J by 0 bases, with 13 bases between the two germline ends. The CDR3 consists of 15 residues.

The chain employs TRBV2 and TRBJ1-6; D perhaps matches TRBD1 (5 bases). This CDR3 comprises 15 residues. V lost 4 bases and J 6 bases, leaving 13 bases between the germline ends. Germline assignment: CDR1 SNHLY and CDR2 FYNNEI. Here the CDR3 DNA reads TGTGCCAGCAGTGGCGGAGCAGGGAGTAATTCACCCCTCCACTTT. Its protein is CASSGGAGSNSPLHF.

The V call is TRBV4-2, the J call TRBJ2-2; tentative D call: TRBD2 (5 bases). The CDR3 length is 17 residues. V was cut by 1 base and J by 2 bases, with 14 bases left in between. Germline lookup yields CDR1 LGHNA and CDR2 YNFKEQ. CDR3 in amino acids: CASSQVMAGPNTGELFF. The CDR3 DNA is TGTGCCAGCAGCCAAGTAATGGCGGGCCCCAACACCGGGGAGCTGTTTTTT.

The table lists this clone with a count of one. The V gene is TRBV27, the J gene TRBJ2-1, with 9 positions matching TRBD2. V shed 6 bases, J shed 9 bases, and the junction held 12 bases outside the gene matches. The CDR3 has 15 amino acids. Germline CDR1 MNHEY, CDR2 SMNVEV (reference sequence). This CDR3 is CASSGGGGLLSEQFF. The CDR3 DNA sequence: TGTGCCAGCAGCGGCGGGGGGGGACTACTCAGTGAGCAGTTCTTC.